The 23 T cell receptor beta chains in this list originate from one sample, sequenced in a study of blood T cell repertoires in COVID-19. The table came from immunoSEQ multiplex PCR; TCRdb's copy has only in-frame clones and leaves some out. The sample includes approximately 300,000 clones, roughly 90% of them seen just once. The sample taken for sequencing was PBMCs or T cells enriched from blood (not recorded which). The receptors stem from a man between 60 and 75 years old who had recovered from COVID-19.

The J gene is TRBJ1-4, the V gene TRBV24-1; tentative D call: TRBD1 (6 bases). The CDR3 is 13 amino acids. V lost 7 bases, J lost 2 bases, and 7 bases lay in between. Per the germline V gene, CDR1 is KGHDR and CDR2 is SFDVKD. This CDR3 reads CATRDSTNEKLFF. The CDR3 DNA reads TGTGCCACCAGGGACAGTACTAATGAAAAACTGTTTTTT.

The chain combines TRBV6-5 with TRBJ1-5; weak D call: TRBD1 (6 bases). The CDR3 covers 14 residues. V gave up 6 bases and J gave up 6 bases, with 15 bases separating them. Looked up from germline, CDR1 is MNHEY and CDR2 is SVGAGI. The CDR3 region is CASSPIARGQPQHF. Here the CDR3 DNA reads TGTGCCAGCAGCCCGATCGCCAGGGGTCAGCCCCAGCATTTT.

CDR3 protein: CASSLLETAYTF. CDR3 DNA: TGTGCCAGCAGCCTTCTCGAGACAGCCTACACCTTC. The chain uses TRBV3-1 (or the pseudogene TRBV3-2) and TRBJ1-2, with D possibly matching TRBD1 (5 bases). Trimming took 4 bases from V and 10 from J, leaving 13 bases between them. CDR3 length: 12 amino acids. The germline V gene encodes CDR1 LGHDT and CDR2 YNNKEL (reference sequence).

The J gene is TRBJ2-7, the V gene TRBV30, with 10 bases lining up with TRBD2. The CDR3 totals 16 residues. V lost 0 bases to trimming and J lost 7 bases; unmatched junction nucleotides: 12. Germline CDR1 GTSNPN, CDR2 SVGIG (reference sequence). The CDR3 DNA reads as TGTGCCTGGAGTGTAGGGGGGCTAGCGGGGGTTAAGGAGCAGTACTTC. It specifies CAWSVGGLAGVKEQYF. Filled out from reference TRBV30 and TRBJ2-7, the complete variable domain reads SQTIHQWPATLVQPVGSPLSLECTVEGTSNPNLYWYRQAAGRGLQLLFYSVGIGQISSEVPQNLSASRPQDRQFILSSKKLLLSDSGFYLCAWSVGGLAGVKEQYFGPGTRLTVT.

The J gene is TRBJ1-1, the V gene TRBV11-2; 10 bases agree with TRBD1. The germline gives CDR1 SGHAT, CDR2 FQNNGV. The CDR3 runs 17 residues. The trim removed 0 bases at V and 4 bases at J, leaving 8 bases unmatched. The CDR3 reads CASSLEGTGDWGTEAFF. CDR3 sequence (DNA): TGTGCCAGCAGCTTAGAAGGGACAGGGGATTGGGGCACTGAAGCTTTCTTT.

The V and J genes are TRBV12-5 and TRBJ1-5; TRBD1 matches at 10 bases. The J segment lost 5 bases and the V segment lost 3 bases, leaving 10 bases of the junction unmatched. Germline V lookup: CDR1 LGHNT, CDR2 FRNRAP. CDR3 size: 17 residues. DNA of the CDR3: TGTGCTAGTGGTTTCCTGGCGGGGACAGGGGTTGATCAGCCCCAGCATTTT. Protein product: CASGFLAGTGVDQPQHF.

This clone showed up just once. The J gene is TRBJ2-2, the V gene TRBV25-1, with D maybe TRBD1 (8 bases). CDR3 length: 13 amino acids. Trimming pared 8 bases from V and 5 bases from J, leaving 12 bases between. Germline V gives CDR1 MGHDK, CDR2 SYGVNS. This chain's CDR3 is CASRGDRTGELFF. The CDR3 DNA follows: TGTGCCAGCCGGGGGGACAGGACCGGGGAGCTGTTTTTT.

The J gene is TRBJ2-5, the V gene TRBV7-9; TRBD2 might be the D (6 bases). Deletions cut 2 bases from V and 1 base from J, with 11 bases between. CDR3 length: 15 residues. CDR1 is SEHNR and CDR2 is FQNEAQ in the germline V gene (reference sequence). CDR3 nucleotides: TGTGCCAGCAGCTTATGGGAGGACACCCAAGAGACCCAGTACTTC. It encodes CASSLWEDTQETQYF.

The rearrangement uses TRBV5-5 and TRBJ1-5; D gene unclear. Germline V gene sequence: CDR1 SGHKS, CDR2 YYEKEE (reference sequence). Trimming shortened V by 0 bases and J by 4 bases, and 11 bases separated the two germline ends. CDR3 length: 15 residues. DNA for the CDR3: TGTGCCAGCAGCTTGGCCTCGAGCGTAAATCAGCCCCAGCATTTT. Translation gives CASSLASSVNQPQHF. Drawing the rest from reference TRBV5-5 and TRBJ1-5, the complete variable domain is DAGVTQSPTHLIKTRGQQVTLRCSPISGHKSVSWYQQVLGQGPQFIFQYYEKEERGRGNFPDRFSARQFPNYSSELNVNALLLGDSALYLCASSLASSVNQPQHFGDGTRLSIL.

The chain links TRBV27 to TRBJ1-5, with no clear D. Per the germline V gene, CDR1 is MNHEY and CDR2 is SMNVEV (reference sequence). CDR3 length: 17 amino acids. Trimming took off 1 base at V and 4 bases at J, with 17 bases between the two ends. In nucleotides, the CDR3 is TGTGCCAGCAGTTTATTCGGGAGGGCTAGTGGAAATCAGCCCCAGCATTTT. Protein product: CASSLFGRASGNQPQHF.

The chain combines TRBV5-1 with TRBJ2-2, with 7 bases lining up with TRBD1. CDR1 and CDR2 (germline): SGHRS, YFSETQ. CDR3 length: 14 amino acids. V shed 5 bases and J 4 bases; nucleotides not matched to a gene: 5. The CDR3 protein is CASSRGGSTGELFF. The CDR3, as DNA: TGCGCCAGCAGTCGAGGGGGCAGCACCGGGGAGCTGTTTTTT.

The CDR3: CASSHLAGLYNEQFF. The DNA of the CDR3 is TGTGCCAGCAGCCACCTAGCGGGCCTTTACAATGAGCAGTTCTTC. This chain connects TRBV6-5 to TRBJ2-1, with 8 positions matching TRBD2. The J segment lost 4 bases and the V segment lost 6 bases, leaving 8 bases of the junction unmatched. Germline V gene data show CDR1 as MNHEY and CDR2 as SVGAGI. There are 15 residues in the CDR3.

The chain carries TRBV30 and TRBJ1-6, with D possibly TRBD1 on 5 matching bases. Germline values: CDR1 GTSNPN, CDR2 SVGIG (reference sequence). The V gene lost 4 bases and the J gene lost 13 bases, with 17 bases spanning the gap. This CDR3 region has 13 residues. As DNA, the CDR3 is TGTGCCTGGACCGGGACTCCCGTGATTCCCCTCCACTTT. Its protein is CAWTGTPVIPLHF. Full variable domain (rest looked up from reference TRBV30 and TRBJ1-6): SQTIHQWPATLVQPVGSPLSLECTVEGTSNPNLYWYRQAAGRGLQLLFYSVGIGQISSEVPQNLSASRPQDRQFILSSKKLLLSDSGFYLCAWTGTPVIPLHFGNGTRLTVT.

This chain links TRBV6-5 with TRBJ2-3, with 10 bases identical to TRBD2. This CDR3 spans 14 amino acids. Germline loops: CDR1 MNHEY, CDR2 SVGAGI. V was pared by 4 bases and J by 5 bases, with 3 bases of the junction left unmatched. CDR3 nucleotide sequence: TGTGCCAGCAGTTCCCGACTAGCGGGAGATACGCAGTATTTT. Protein product: CASSSRLAGDTQYF.

V gene TRBV6-2 or TRBV6-3 combines with J gene TRBJ2-1; 13 bases are a match to TRBD2. Germline V gives CDR1 MNHEY, CDR2 SVGEGT. The CDR3 covers 17 residues. V trimming: 4 bases; J trimming: 7 bases; junction bases outside the gene matches: 10. CDR3 amino acids: CASSSWTSGGTRNEQFF. CDR3 sequence (DNA): TGTGCCAGCAGTTCTTGGACTAGCGGGGGTACAAGGAATGAGCAGTTCTTC.

The rearrangement uses TRBV27 and TRBJ2-3, with no clear D. This CDR3 comprises 13 residues. V lost 6 bases and J lost 2, with 9 bases in between. Germline CDR1 and CDR2: MNHEY and SMNVEV (reference sequence). The CDR3 protein is CASRVLHTDTQYF. In DNA, the CDR3 is TGTGCCAGCAGAGTATTACACACAGATACGCAGTATTTT.

This chain joins TRBV4-1 and TRBJ2-5, with 12 bases aligning to TRBD2. CDR1 and CDR2 from the germline V gene are MGHRA and YSYEKL. This CDR3 has 19 residues. The V and J ends lost 1 base and 3 bases, in that order; junction bases with no gene match: 12. In nucleotides, the CDR3 is TGCGCCAGCAGCCAAGTTCTACCGACTAGCGGGAGCCAAAAAGAGACCCAGTACTTC. Translation: CASSQVLPTSGSQKETQYF.

This chain joins TRBV18 and TRBJ1-6, with 7 bases matching TRBD1. Trimming removed 3 bases from V and 5 bases from J; junction bases left unmatched: 1. In germline, CDR1 is KGHSH, CDR2 LQKENI. The CDR3 is made up of 14 amino acids. DNA for the CDR3: TGTGCCAGCTCACCGGACAGGAATAATTCACCCCTCCACTTT. Residues: CASSPDRNNSPLHF.

For this clone: Other DNA variants within this sample encode the same CDR3. V and J are TRBV2 and TRBJ1-5; D is perhaps TRBD1 (6 bases). CDR3 length: 13 amino acids. Germline V CDR1 and CDR2: SNHLY, FYNNEI. V shed 8 bases and J shed 0 bases, with 8 bases lying between them. CDR3 DNA sequence: TGTGCCAGCGGCAGGGGTAGCAATCAGCCCCAGCATTTT. This translates into CASGRGSNQPQHF.

The rearrangement uses TRBV19 and TRBJ1-6; TRBD1 agrees at 9 bases. CDR3 length: 15 amino acids. CDR1 and CDR2 (germline): LNHDA, SQIVND (reference sequence). Trimming at V came to 5 bases and at J to 9 bases, leaving 8 bases not matched to a gene. CDR3 residues: CASSFGTGSLSPLHF. CDR3 DNA sequence: TGTGCCAGTAGTTTTGGGACAGGGAGCCTTTCACCCCTCCACTTT.

V gene TRBV21-1 combines with J gene TRBJ1-1. TRBV21-1 is an annotated pseudogene. The CDR3 extends over 16 amino acids. CDR3 sequence reads: CASSPSRARGDTEAFF. CDR3 sequence (DNA): TGTGCCAGCAGCCCAAGCCGGGCACGGGGGGACACTGAAGCTTTCTTT.

Comment on this clone: The sample contains more than one DNA sequence encoding this CDR3. V usage is TRBV2 and J usage is TRBJ2-1; 8 bases match TRBD2. Germline V gives CDR1 SNHLY, CDR2 FYNNEI. This CDR3 contains 15 residues. The V gene end was trimmed by 4 bases and the J gene end by 0 bases; junction bases not matched to a gene: 2. The CDR3 loop reads CASSASGSSYNEQFF. CDR3 DNA: TGTGCCAGCAGTGCCAGCGGGAGCTCCTACAATGAGCAGTTCTTC.

The chain recombines TRBV7-2 with TRBJ1-5; D perhaps matches TRBD1 (6 bases). CDR1 is SGHTA and CDR2 is FQGNSA in the germline V gene. Trimming stripped 3 bases from V and 7 bases from J, with 22 bases between. The CDR3 length is 17 residues. The CDR3 sequence: CASSLAQFGGARQPQHF. Here the CDR3 DNA reads TGTGCCAGCAGCTTGGCCCAGTTCGGGGGGGCAAGGCAGCCCCAGCATTTT.